This T cell receptor (beta chain) comes out of a study of blood T cell repertoires in COVID-19. Study processing details: Nucleated cell number was recorded as an estimate derived from reference gene primer amplification. Assay: immunoSEQ multiplex PCR; the TCRdb copy retains only in-frame clones and omits some. V, J and clone size are taken as reported in that table, and D and trimming were inferred from the DNA itself. The data show tens of thousands of clones, with about 86% seen just once and roughly 6.9% held by the top ten. V was shortened by 3 bases and J by 9 bases, with 12 bases between the two germline ends. The V gene's germline CDR1 is SNHLY and CDR2 FYNNEI. The CDR3 consists of 12 residues.

The chain uses TRBV2 and TRBJ2-7, with a weak D call TRBD2 (5 bases). The receptor was isolated from a man aged 50 or older with active COVID-19. The sequenced sample consisted of peripheral blood. CDR3 sequence reads: CASSEALAGQYF. CDR3 coding DNA: TGTGCCAGCAGTGAGGCTTTGGCGGGGCAGTACTTC.